This T cell receptor beta chain was profiled in a study of post-analysis software for immune sequencing data. At the level of the study: Relapsing-remitting, secondary progressive and progressive-relapsing forms of multiple sclerosis all featured among disease courses.

General observations from the study: The F measure placed samples prepared in the same batch into strongly shared clusters. When patients were compared with controls, 4 or 5 TRBV segments were more frequent, TRBV5-6, TRBV5-1 and TRBV20-1 among them.

Unique molecular identifiers had been added to the TCR beta cDNA libraries. Input amounts of roughly 0.9 to 10 million T cells were used. These gave 500,000 or so cDNA molecules, so each molecule approximated one T cell. TCRdb re-called the PCR reads with MiXCR, one entry per CDR3 protein. The data hold around 400,000 distinct CDR3 sequences, with about 40% observed a single time. As concerns this clonotype: Antigen: not known.

The V end lost 0 bases, the J end lost 2 bases, and 11 bases lay between the germline ends. This CDR3 comprises 16 residues. Germline V gene data show CDR1 as DFQATT and CDR2 as SNEGSKA (reference sequence). The sample comprised blood. This sequence originates from a girl aged 2 to 10 with multiple sclerosis. V usage is TRBV20-1 and J usage is TRBJ1-6, with a weak D call TRBD1 (6 bases). As DNA, the CDR3 is TGCAGTGCTAGAGATACGAGACAGGCCTATAATTCACCCCTCCACTTT. This sequence encodes CSARDTRQAYNSPLHF.